The 23 T cell receptor beta chains below all came from one sample that was sequenced in a study of metastatic and nonmetastatic thyroid tumors (dated by TCRdb to 2020 to 2021). No treatment had been received by any patient before thyroid surgery. The receptor library was made with PCR. Sequencing was carried out with an Illumina HiSeq 4000. The raw public reads went through TCRdb reprocessing: fastp at Q25, MiXCR clone calling, in-frame beta chains kept. In this sample the table shows approximately 37,000 clones, 16% of which occur a single time. The top ten constitute approximately 3.8% of the sample. Sample: blood. The receptors were gathered from a female donor with papillary thyroid cancer or a benign thyroid nodule (not recorded which). Some clones in this sample may be carry-over from other donors' samples.

In its sample, this clone was seen many times. V is TRBV24-1 and J is TRBJ2-3; D is unclear. The CDR3 extends over 14 amino acids. V was cut by 5 bases and J by 2 bases, with 10 bases left in between. Germline CDR1 and CDR2: KGHDR and SFDVKD. CDR3 DNA: TGTGCCACCAGTGGGGCTAGAGACACAGATACGCAGTATTTT. Translated, it gives CATSGARDTDTQYF.

This clone was found many times. The chain combines TRBV6-2 or TRBV6-3 with TRBJ1-5; D gene uncertain. Trimming shortened V by 0 bases and J by 0 bases, and 21 bases separated the two germline ends. Germline V gives CDR1 MNHEY, CDR2 SVGEGT. The CDR3 is made up of 20 amino acids. The CDR3 protein is CASSYSRTASTDPSNQPQHF. DNA of the CDR3: TGTGCCAGCAGTTACTCTCGGACCGCTTCAACTGACCCTAGCAATCAGCCCCAGCATTTT.

The chain carries TRBV6-1 and TRBJ2-5, with 8 bases aligning to TRBD2. Trimming removed 3 bases from V and 4 bases from J; junction bases left unmatched: 4. CDR1 is MNHNS and CDR2 is SASEGT in the germline V gene. The CDR3 is 14 amino acids. The CDR3 nucleotides are TGTGCCAGCAGTGAGGCGGGAGGAGGAGAGACCCAGTACTTC. This codes for CASSEAGGGETQYF.

As concerns this clone: A single base separates this from a much larger clone, so it may be a read error. V and J are TRBV6-2 or TRBV6-3 and TRBJ2-1; D gene ambiguous. V lost 1 base and J 9 bases, leaving 7 bases between the germline ends. CDR3 length: 12 amino acids. Per germline, CDR1 MNHEY and CDR2 SVGEGT. The CDR3 reads CASSYLLCEQFF. In DNA form, the CDR3 reads TGTGCCAGCAGTTACTTATTGTGTGAGCAGTTCTTC.

This clone was counted many times. This chain joins TRBV6-1 and TRBJ2-2; D is possibly TRBD2 (6 bases). V was cut by 5 bases and J by 2 bases, with 15 bases left in between. CDR1 is MNHNS, CDR2 SASEGT, per germline. CDR3 length: 16 amino acids. In DNA form, the CDR3 reads TGTGCCAGCAGTTCAAATGGACTACTAAACACCGGGGAGCTGTTTTTT. Protein sequence: CASSSNGLLNTGELFF.

This clone has ten or more counts. The chain couples TRBV10-3 to TRBJ2-1, with 11 bases identical to TRBD2. CDR1 is ENHRY and CDR2 is SYGVKD in the germline V gene. Trimming removed 5 bases from V and 7 bases from J; junction bases left unmatched: 4. This CDR3 is 14 amino acids long. CDR3 residues: CAISSTSGINEQFF. CDR3 nucleotides: TGTGCCATCAGTTCGACTAGCGGGATTAATGAGCAGTTCTTC.

To note about this clone: The junction differs from germline at one of its ends, possibly a read error. The V gene is TRBV6-1, the J gene TRBJ2-1, with D perhaps TRBD2 (5 bases). The CDR3 sequence is 13 residues long. In germline, CDR1 is MNHNS, CDR2 SASEGT. The CDR3 DNA follows: TGCGCCAGCCACCGGGGCTCCTACAATGAGCAGTTCTTC. As protein: CASHRGSYNEQFF.

This clone occurred a few times. A much larger clone lies one base from this, so it may be a read error. The sample has other DNA sequences that encode this CDR3 too. The V call is TRBV11-2, the J call TRBJ1-6; no reliable D call. The germline CDR1 and CDR2 sequences are SGHAT and FQNNGV. V was cut by 0 bases and J by 6 bases, with 9 bases left in between. The CDR3 consists of 15 residues. DNA of the CDR3: TGTGCCAGCAGCTTAGATTCCCCACTTAATTCACCCCTCCACTTT. Encoded protein: CASSLDSPLNSPLHF.

This clone was observed at least ten times. V usage is TRBV7-6 and J usage is TRBJ2-2; no reliable D call. The V end lost 1 base, the J end lost 5 bases, and 8 bases lay between the germline ends. Germline CDR1 is SGHVS and CDR2 is FNYEAQ. This CDR3 region has 14 residues. The CDR3 sequence is CASSLVERTGELFF. The CDR3 nucleotides read TGTGCCAGCAGCTTAGTTGAAAGAACCGGGGAGCTGTTTTTT. Variable domain in full (rest from reference TRBV7-6 and TRBJ2-2): GAGVSQSPRYKVTKRGQDVALRCDPISGHVSLYWYRQALGQGPEFLTYFNYEAQQDKSGLPNDRFSAERPEGSISTLTIQRTEQRDSAMYRCASSLVERTGELFFGEGSRLTVL.

In this sample, this clone turned up many times. This chain uses TRBV6-4 with TRBJ1-1; a possible D gene is TRBD1 (6 bases). This CDR3 spans 14 amino acids. CDR1 is MRHNA and CDR2 is SNTAGT in the germline V gene. V shed 6 bases and J shed 1 base, with 12 bases lying between them. This CDR3 is CASSVTGQNTEAFF. CDR3 DNA: TGTGCCAGCAGCGTCACAGGGCAGAACACTGAAGCTTTCTTT.

Ten or more counts support this clone. The V and J genes are TRBV9 and TRBJ1-1, with D tentatively TRBD1 (5 bases). Germline CDR1 reads SGDLS; CDR2 reads YYNGEE. Trimming pared 0 bases from V and 0 bases from J, leaving 15 bases between. The CDR3 length is 17 residues. The CDR3 loop is CASSVELGANMNTEAFF. Written as DNA, the CDR3 is TGTGCCAGCAGCGTAGAACTAGGGGCGAACATGAACACTGAAGCTTTCTTT.

This clone was seen many times. Being one base from a much bigger clone, this may be a read error. Within the sample, other DNA sequences also encode this same CDR3. The CDR3 sequence is CASSDQWDTHF. As DNA, the CDR3 is TGTGCCAGCTCAGACCAGTGGGACACACACTTC. The V and J genes are TRBV18 and TRBJ2-7; maybe TRBD1 (6 bases). CDR3 size: 11 residues. Germline lookup yields CDR1 KGHSH and CDR2 LQKENI.

This clone was observed a few times. The J gene is TRBJ1-1, the V gene TRBV6-2 or TRBV6-3; D ambiguous. CDR1 and CDR2 from the germline V gene are MNHEY and SVGEGT. This CDR3 contains 14 residues. V was shortened by 0 bases and J by 9 bases, with 14 bases between the two germline ends. The CDR3, as DNA: TGTGCCAGCAGTTACTCGATTCTCCCTGGAAAAGCTTTCTTT. This codes for CASSYSILPGKAFF.

This clone occurred many times. CDR3 sequence reads: CASSLGLGIDEQYF. The CDR3 DNA sequence: TGTGCCAGCAGCTTAGGTTTGGGAATCGACGAGCAGTACTTC. The V and J genes are TRBV7-9 and TRBJ2-7; no firm D call. The CDR3 has 14 amino acids. Germline CDR1 is SEHNR and CDR2 is FQNEAQ (reference sequence). The V and J ends lost 1 base and 5 bases respectively, with 12 bases between them.

About this clone: An end of the junction differs from the germline gene, which may be a read error. The chain combines TRBV18 with TRBJ2-7; no clear D gene. The CDR3 covers 17 residues. The germline gives CDR1 KGHSH, CDR2 LQKENI. CDR3 in amino acids: CASSPWPSGLRAYEQYF. DNA of the CDR3: TGTGCCAGCTCACCATGGCCCTCGGGCCTTCGCGCCTACGAGCAATACTTC.

In this sample, this clone turned up a few times. J is TRBJ1-1 and V is TRBV12-3 or TRBV12-4; D is undetermined. This CDR3 region has 16 residues. The germline V and J ends were trimmed by 6 bases and 5 bases, with 22 bases remaining between them. The CDR3 coding sequence is TGTGCCAGCAGCCCCCGGTCCGAGTGGGGAAGGACTGAAGCTTTCTTT. Residues: CASSPRSEWGRTEAFF.

This clone was recorded many times. The chain employs TRBV6-5 and TRBJ1-2, with no clear D. The CDR3 extends over 13 amino acids. Germline V gene sequence: CDR1 MNHEY, CDR2 SVGAGI. With 2 bases removed from V and 2 bases from J, the gap between germline ends came to 6 bases. In DNA form, the CDR3 reads TGTGCCAGCAGTTACGCAGGAAACTATGGCTACACCTTC. This sequence encodes CASSYAGNYGYTF.

This clone is labeled as medium-sized (0.01 to 0.1%). This chain joins TRBV27 and TRBJ2-7; the D is unclear. CDR1 is MNHEY, CDR2 SMNVEV, per germline (reference sequence). The CDR3 contains 13 residues. Trimming took off 9 bases at V and 0 bases at J, with 12 bases between the two ends. The CDR3 DNA reads as TGTGCCAGTCCAGAACTGAGCTCCTACGAGCAGTACTTC. As protein: CASPELSSYEQYF.

V gene TRBV4-1 combines with J gene TRBJ2-3, with TRBD2 matching 8 bases. The V segment lost 4 bases and the J segment 0 bases; nucleotides outside the gene matches: 9. The CDR3 consists of 17 residues. The V gene's germline CDR1 is MGHRA and CDR2 YSYEKL. This CDR3 is CASSPTGRGLSTDTQYF. The CDR3 bases are TGCGCCAGCAGCCCCACCGGGAGGGGGTTAAGCACAGATACGCAGTATTTT.

The sample holds many counts of this clone. The V call is TRBV5-4, the J call TRBJ2-3, with a weak D call TRBD2 (5 bases). V dropped 3 bases and J dropped 5 bases, with 13 bases sitting between them. Germline V gives CDR1 SGHNT, CDR2 YYREEE (reference sequence). CDR3 length: 14 amino acids. CDR3 sequence reads: CASSYERAGDTQYF. Here the CDR3 DNA reads TGTGCCAGCAGCTACGAGAGGGCCGGAGATACGCAGTATTTT.

The rearrangement links TRBV9 to TRBJ2-4, with D possibly being TRBD2 (6 bases). Trimming pared 3 bases from V and 5 bases from J, leaving 18 bases between. The CDR3 extends over 16 amino acids. Germline CDR1 SGDLS, CDR2 YYNGEE. The CDR3 sequence is CASSARMGGEENIQYF. DNA of the CDR3: TGTGCCAGCAGCGCCAGAATGGGGGGAGAGGAAAACATTCAGTACTTC.

This clone is labeled as medium-sized (0.01 to 0.1%). The chain combines TRBV19 with TRBJ2-7; 7 nucleotides match TRBD2. The CDR3 covers 12 residues. Germline assignment: CDR1 LNHDA and CDR2 SQIVND (reference sequence). The J segment lost 10 bases and the V segment lost 3 bases, leaving 6 bases of the junction unmatched. DNA for the CDR3: TGTGCCAGTAGTATCCCTAGCGGATCCCAGTACTTC. Its translation is CASSIPSGSQYF.

In its sample, this clone was seen a few times. One end of the junction varies from germline; a read error may be responsible. The chain is built from TRBV27 and TRBJ2-6; TRBD2 matches 7 bases. CDR1 and CDR2 from the germline V gene are MNHEY and SMNVEV (reference sequence). The CDR3 is 17 amino acids. CDR3 coding DNA: TGTGCCAGCAGTTCCCTAGCGGCTAGATCTGGGGACAACGTCCTGACTTTC. It is translated as CASSSLAARSGDNVLTF.